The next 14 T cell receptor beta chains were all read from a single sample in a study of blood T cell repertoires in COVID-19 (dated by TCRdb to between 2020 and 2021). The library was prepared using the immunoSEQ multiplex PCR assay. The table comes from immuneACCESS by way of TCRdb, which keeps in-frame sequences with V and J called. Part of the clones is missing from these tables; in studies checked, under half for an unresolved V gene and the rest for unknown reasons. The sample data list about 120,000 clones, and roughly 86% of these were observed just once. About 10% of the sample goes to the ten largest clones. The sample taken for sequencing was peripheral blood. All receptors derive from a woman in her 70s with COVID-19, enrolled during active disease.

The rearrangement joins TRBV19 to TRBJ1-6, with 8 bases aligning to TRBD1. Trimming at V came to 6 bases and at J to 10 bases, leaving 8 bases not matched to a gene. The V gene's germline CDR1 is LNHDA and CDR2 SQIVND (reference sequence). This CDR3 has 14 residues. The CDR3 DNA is TGTGCCAGTAGCGCCCAGGGGGCTGGCTCACCCCTCCACTTT. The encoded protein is CASSAQGAGSPLHF.

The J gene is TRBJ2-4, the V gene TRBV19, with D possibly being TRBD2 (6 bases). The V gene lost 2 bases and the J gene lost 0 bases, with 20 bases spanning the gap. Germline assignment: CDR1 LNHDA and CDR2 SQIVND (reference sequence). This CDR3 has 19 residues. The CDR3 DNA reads TGTGCCAGTAGTATACGCTCGGGGTCGGGGGACCTAGCCAAAAACATTCAGTACTTC. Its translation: CASSIRSGSGDLAKNIQYF.

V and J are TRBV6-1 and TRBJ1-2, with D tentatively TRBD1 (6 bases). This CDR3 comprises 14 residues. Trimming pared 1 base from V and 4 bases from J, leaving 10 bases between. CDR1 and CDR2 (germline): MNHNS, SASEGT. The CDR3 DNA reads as TGTGCCAGCAGTGAAGGGGGGCTCGTCTATGGCTACACCTTC. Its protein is CASSEGGLVYGYTF.

The DNA of the CDR3 is TGTGCCAGCAGGCCGGGACAAAAGCTATTCGGCTACGAGCAGTACTTC. It is translated as CASRPGQKLFGYEQYF. This chain uses TRBV2 with TRBJ2-7; the D gene is possibly TRBD1 (6 bases). Per the germline V gene, CDR1 is SNHLY and CDR2 is FYNNEI. V was cut by 6 bases and J by 3 bases, with 21 bases left in between. This CDR3 has 16 amino acids.

The CDR3 DNA reads TGTGCCAGCAGTTTTATAGGGGAGGAGAATTCACCCCTCCACTTT. Protein sequence: CASSFIGEENSPLHF. The chain links TRBV28 to TRBJ1-6, with D tentatively TRBD1 (5 bases). Trimming left V 3 bases short and J 7 bases short, with 13 bases between. CDR3 length: 15 amino acids. Germline CDR1 and CDR2: MDHEN and SYDVKM.

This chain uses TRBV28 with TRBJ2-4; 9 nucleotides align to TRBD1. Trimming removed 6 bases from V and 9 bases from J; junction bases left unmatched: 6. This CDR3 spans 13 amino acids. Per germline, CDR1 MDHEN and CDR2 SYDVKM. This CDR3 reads CASRGQDRGIQYF. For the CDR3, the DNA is TGTGCCAGCAGAGGCCAGGACAGGGGCATTCAGTACTTC.

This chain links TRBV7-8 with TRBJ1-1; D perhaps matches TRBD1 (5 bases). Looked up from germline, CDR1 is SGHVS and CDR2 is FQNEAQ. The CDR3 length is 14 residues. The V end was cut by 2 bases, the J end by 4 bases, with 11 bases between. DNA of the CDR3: TGTGCCAGCAGCTTACGCCTCGGGGGCACTGAAGCTTTCTTT. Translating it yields CASSLRLGGTEAFF.

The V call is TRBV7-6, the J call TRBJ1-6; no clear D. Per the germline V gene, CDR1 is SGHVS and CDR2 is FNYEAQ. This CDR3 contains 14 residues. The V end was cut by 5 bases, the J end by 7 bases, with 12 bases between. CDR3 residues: CASSPQHENSPLHF. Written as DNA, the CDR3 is TGTGCCAGCAGCCCCCAACACGAAAATTCACCCCTCCACTTT.

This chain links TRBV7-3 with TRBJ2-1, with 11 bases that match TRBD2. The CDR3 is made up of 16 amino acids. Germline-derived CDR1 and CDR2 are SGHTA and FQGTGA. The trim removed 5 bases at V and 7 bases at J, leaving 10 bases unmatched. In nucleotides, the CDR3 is TGTGCCAGCAGCCGAAGCCGGCTAGCGGGGGGTAATGAGCAGTTCTTC. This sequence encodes CASSRSRLAGGNEQFF.

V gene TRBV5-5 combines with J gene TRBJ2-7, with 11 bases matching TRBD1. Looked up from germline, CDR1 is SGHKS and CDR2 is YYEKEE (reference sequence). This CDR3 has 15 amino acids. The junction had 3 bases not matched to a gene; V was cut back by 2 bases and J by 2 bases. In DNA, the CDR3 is TGTGCCAGCAGCTTCGGGACAGGGGGTCCCTACGAGCAGTACTTC. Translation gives CASSFGTGGPYEQYF.

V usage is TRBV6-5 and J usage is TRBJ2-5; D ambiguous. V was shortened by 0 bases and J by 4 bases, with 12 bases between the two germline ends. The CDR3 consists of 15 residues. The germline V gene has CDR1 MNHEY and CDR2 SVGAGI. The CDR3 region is CASSYSSLGGETQYF. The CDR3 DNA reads TGTGCCAGCAGTTACTCGTCGCTAGGTGGAGAGACCCAGTACTTC.

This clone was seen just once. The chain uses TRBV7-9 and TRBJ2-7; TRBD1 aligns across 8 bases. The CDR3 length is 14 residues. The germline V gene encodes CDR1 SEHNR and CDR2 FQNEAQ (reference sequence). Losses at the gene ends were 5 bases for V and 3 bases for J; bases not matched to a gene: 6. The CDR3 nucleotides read TGTGCCAGCAGCCCATCTGGGACAGGCTACGAGCAGTACTTC. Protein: CASSPSGTGYEQYF.

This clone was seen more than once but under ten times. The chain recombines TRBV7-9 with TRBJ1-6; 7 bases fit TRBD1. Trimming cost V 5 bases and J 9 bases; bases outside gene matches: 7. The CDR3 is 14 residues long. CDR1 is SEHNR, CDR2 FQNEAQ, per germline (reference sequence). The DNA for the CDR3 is TGTGCCAGCAGCCCCCCGGGACAGAGTTCACCCCTCCACTTT. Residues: CASSPPGQSSPLHF.

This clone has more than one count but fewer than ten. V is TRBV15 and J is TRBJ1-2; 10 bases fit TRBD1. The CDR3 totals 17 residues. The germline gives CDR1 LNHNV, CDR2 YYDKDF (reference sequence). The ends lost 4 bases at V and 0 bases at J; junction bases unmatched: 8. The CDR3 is CATSTRQGARANYGYTF. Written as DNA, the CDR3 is TGTGCCACCAGCACTCGACAGGGGGCGCGGGCTAACTATGGCTACACCTTC.